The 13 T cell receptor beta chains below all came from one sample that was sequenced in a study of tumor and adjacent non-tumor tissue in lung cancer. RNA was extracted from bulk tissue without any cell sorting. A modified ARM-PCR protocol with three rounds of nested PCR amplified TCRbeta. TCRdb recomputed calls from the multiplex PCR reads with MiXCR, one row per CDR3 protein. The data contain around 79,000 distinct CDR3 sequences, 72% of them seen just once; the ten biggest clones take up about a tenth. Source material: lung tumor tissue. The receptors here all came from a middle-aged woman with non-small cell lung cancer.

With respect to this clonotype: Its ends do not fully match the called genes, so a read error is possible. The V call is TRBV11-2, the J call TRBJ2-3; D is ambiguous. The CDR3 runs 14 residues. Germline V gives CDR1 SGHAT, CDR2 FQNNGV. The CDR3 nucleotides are TGTGCCAGCAGCCACACGGGCACGGACGGTACGCAGTGTTTT. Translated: CASSHTGTDGTQCF.

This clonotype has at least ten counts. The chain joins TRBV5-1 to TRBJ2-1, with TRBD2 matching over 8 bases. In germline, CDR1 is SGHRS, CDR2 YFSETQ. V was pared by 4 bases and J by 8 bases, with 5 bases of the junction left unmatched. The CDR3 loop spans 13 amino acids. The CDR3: CASSSGSRDEQFF. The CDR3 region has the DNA TGCGCCAGCAGCAGCGGGAGTAGGGATGAGCAGTTCTTC.

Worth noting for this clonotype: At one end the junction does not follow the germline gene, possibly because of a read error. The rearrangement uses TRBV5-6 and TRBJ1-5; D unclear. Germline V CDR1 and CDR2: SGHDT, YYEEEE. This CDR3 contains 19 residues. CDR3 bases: TGTGCCAGCAGCTTGGGTATGGCAAGTGGTCTCTTCTGCAATCAGTCCCAGCATTTT. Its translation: CASSLGMASGLFCNQSQHF. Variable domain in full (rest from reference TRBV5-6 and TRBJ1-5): DAGVTQSPTHLIKTRGQQVTLRCSPKSGHDTVSWYQQALGQGPQFIFQYYEEEERQRGNFPDRFSGHQFPNYSSELNVNALLLGDSALYLCASSLGMASGLFCNQSQHFGDGTRLSIL.

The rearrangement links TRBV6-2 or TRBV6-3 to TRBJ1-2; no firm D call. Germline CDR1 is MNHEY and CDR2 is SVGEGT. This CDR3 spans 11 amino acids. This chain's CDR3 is CVRNTASGYTF. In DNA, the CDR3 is TGTGTCAGGAATACTGCGTCCGGCTACACCTTC.

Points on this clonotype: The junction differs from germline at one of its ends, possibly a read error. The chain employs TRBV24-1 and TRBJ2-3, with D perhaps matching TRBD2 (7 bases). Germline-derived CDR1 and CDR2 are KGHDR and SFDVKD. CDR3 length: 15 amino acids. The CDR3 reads CATGDGRGESDTQYF. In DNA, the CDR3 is TGTGCCACCGGTGATGGGAGGGGGGAATCGGATACGCAGTATTTT.

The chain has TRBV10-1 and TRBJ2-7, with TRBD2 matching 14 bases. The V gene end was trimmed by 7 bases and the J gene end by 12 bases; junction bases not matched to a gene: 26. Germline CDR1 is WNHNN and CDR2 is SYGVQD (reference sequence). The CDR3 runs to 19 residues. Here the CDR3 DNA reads TGCGCCAGCAACGGTCAGGACGAGACTAGCGGGAGGGCCTGGTACGATCTGTACTTC. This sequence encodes CASNGQDETSGRAWYDLYF.

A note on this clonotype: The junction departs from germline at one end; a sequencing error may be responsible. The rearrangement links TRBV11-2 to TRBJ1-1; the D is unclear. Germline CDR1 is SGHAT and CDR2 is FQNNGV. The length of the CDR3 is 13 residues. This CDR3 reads CTSSHVGDTEALF. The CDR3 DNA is TGTACCAGCAGCCATGTGGGCGACACTGAAGCTTTATTT.

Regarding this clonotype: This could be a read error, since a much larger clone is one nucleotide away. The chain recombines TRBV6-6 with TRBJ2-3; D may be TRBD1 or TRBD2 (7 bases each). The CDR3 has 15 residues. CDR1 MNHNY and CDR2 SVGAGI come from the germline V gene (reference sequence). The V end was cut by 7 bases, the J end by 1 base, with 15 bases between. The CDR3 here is CASTQGGAGTDTQYF. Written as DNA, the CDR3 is TGTGCCAGCACCCAGGGGGGGGCCGGCACAGATACGCAGTATTTT.

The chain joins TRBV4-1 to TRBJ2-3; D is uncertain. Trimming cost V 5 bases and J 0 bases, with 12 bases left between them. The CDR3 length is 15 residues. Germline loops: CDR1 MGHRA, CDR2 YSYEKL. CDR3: CASSSVRSSTDTQYF. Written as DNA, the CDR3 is TGCGCCAGCAGCTCCGTCCGATCAAGCACAGATACGCAGTATTTT.

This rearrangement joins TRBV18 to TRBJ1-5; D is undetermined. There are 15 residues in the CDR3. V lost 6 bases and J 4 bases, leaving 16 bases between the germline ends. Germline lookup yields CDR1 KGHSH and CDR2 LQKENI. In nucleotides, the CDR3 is TGTGCCAGCTCGCCGGACGTGCAGAAGAATCAGCCCCAGCATTTT. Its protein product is CASSPDVQKNQPQHF.

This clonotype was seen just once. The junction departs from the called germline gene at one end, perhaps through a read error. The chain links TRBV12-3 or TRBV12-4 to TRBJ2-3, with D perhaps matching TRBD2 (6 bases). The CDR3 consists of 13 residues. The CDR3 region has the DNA TGTACCAGCGGAGGGGCTAACACAGATACGCAATATTTT. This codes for CTSGGANTDTQYF.

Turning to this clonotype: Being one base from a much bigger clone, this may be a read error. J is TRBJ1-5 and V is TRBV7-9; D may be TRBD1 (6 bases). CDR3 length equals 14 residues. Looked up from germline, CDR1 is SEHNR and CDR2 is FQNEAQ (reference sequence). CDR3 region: CTSSSDRNNQPQHF. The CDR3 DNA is TGTACCAGCAGCTCTGACAGGAACAATCAGCCCCAGCATTTT.

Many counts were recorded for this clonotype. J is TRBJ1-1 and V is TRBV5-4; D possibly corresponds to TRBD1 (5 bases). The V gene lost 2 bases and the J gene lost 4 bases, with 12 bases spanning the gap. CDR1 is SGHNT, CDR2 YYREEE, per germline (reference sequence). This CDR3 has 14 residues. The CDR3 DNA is TGTGCCAGCAGCTTATGGGGGGTGGGCACTGAAGCTTTCTTT. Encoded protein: CASSLWGVGTEAFF. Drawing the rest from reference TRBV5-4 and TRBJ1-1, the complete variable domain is ETGVTQSPTHLIKTRGQQVTLRCSSQSGHNTVSWYQQALGQGPQFIFQYYREEENGRGNFPPRFSGLQFPNYSSELNVNALELDDSALYLCASSLWGVGTEAFFGQGTRLTVV.